This T cell receptor (beta chain) was sequenced for a study of shared clonotypes between healthy human individuals. Repertoires were generated with immunoSEQ multiplex PCR, while TCRdb's copy carries only in-frame clones and drops some. The sample shows 1.5 million to 2.5 million clones, approximately 95% of them seen only once. Naive CD8 cells lacked CD45RO and underwent positive selection for CCR7, leaving out terminally differentiated effector memory CD45RA+ cells. Only Caucasian adults living in Nashville, Tennessee served as donors. Study-wide findings and caveats: Clonotypes not shared had lower generation probabilities than those common to all four donors.

The CDR3 contains 16 residues. Germline CDR1 reads MGHRA; CDR2 reads YSYEKL. V gave up 4 bases and J gave up 3 bases; unmatched junction bases: 6. Details on this clone: Its antigen is currently unknown.

This clonotype was sampled from a man aged 18 to 30 in good health. The V and J genes are TRBV4-1 and TRBJ1-1; 12 bases line up with TRBD1. The sequenced sample consisted of naive CD8+ T cells sorted from blood. CDR3 loop: CASSLRDRGPDTEAFF. CDR3 nucleotide sequence: TGCGCCAGCAGCCTTAGGGACAGGGGGCCGGACACTGAAGCTTTCTTT.